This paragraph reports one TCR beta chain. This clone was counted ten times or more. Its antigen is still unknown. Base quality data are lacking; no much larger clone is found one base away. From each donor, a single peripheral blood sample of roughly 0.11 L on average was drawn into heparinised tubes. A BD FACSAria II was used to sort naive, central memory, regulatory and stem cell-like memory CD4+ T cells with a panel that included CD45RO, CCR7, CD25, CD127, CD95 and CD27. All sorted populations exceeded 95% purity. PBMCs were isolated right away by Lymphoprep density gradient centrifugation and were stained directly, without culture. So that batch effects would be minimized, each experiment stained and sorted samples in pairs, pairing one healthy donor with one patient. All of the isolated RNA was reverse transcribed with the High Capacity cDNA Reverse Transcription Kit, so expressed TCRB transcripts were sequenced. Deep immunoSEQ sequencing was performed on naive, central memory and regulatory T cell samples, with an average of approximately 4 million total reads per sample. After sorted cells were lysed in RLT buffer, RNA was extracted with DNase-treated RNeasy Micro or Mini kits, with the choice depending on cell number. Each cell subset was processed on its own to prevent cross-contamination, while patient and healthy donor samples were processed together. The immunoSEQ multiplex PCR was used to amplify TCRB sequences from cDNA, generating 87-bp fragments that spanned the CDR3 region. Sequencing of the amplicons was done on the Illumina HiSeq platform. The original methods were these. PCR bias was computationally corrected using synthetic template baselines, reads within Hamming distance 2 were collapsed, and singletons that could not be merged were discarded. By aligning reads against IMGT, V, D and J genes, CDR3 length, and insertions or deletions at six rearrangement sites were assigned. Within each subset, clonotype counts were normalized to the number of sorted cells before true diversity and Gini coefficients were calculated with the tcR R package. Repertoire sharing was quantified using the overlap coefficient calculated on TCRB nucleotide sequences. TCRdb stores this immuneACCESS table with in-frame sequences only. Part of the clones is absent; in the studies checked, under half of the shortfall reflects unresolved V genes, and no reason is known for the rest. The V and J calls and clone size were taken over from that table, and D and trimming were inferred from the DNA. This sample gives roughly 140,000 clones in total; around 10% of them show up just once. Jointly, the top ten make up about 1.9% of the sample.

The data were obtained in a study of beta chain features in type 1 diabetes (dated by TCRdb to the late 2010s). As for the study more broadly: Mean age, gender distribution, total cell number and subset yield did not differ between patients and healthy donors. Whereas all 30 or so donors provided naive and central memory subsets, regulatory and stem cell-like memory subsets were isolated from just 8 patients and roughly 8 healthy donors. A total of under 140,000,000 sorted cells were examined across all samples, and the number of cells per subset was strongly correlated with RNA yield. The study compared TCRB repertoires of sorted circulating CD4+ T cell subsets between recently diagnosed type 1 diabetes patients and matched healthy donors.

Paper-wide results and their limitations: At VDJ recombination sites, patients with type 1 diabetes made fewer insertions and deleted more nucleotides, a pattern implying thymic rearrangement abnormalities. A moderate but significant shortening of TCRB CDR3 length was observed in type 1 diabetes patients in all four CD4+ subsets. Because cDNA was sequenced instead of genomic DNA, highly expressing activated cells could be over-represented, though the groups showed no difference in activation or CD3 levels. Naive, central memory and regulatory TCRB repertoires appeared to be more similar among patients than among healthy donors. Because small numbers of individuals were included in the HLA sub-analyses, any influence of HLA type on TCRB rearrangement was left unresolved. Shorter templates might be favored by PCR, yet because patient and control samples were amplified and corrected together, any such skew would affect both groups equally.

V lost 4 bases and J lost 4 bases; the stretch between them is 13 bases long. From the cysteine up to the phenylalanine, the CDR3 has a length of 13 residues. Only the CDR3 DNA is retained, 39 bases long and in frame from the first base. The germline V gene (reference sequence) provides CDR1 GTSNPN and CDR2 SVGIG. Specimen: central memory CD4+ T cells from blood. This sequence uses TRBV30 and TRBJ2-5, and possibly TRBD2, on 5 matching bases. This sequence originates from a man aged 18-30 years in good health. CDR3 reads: CAWIEGRGETQYF. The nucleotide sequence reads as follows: TGTGCCTGGATTGAGGGCAGAGGAGAGACCCAGTACTTC.